These 11 T cell receptor beta chains were all obtained from the same sample, sequenced in a study of T cell responses to AZD1222 COVID-19 vaccine. The repertoire was sequenced with immunoSEQ multiplex PCR; TCRdb's copy has only in-frame clones and lacks some. The repertoire holds around 45,000 clones, with just under 80% as singletons. Material: peripheral blood, obtained 28 days after the second dose of the MenACWY control vaccine. The receptors come from an adult who received the MenACWY meningococcal vaccine as a control.

The chain combines TRBV7-3 with TRBJ2-7, with 9 bases identical to TRBD1. CDR1 SGHTA and CDR2 FQGTGA come from the germline V gene. V was clipped by 2 bases and J by 5 bases; unmatched bases: 1. The length of the CDR3 is 13 residues. CDR3 in DNA: TGTGCCAGCAGCTTAGGACAGGGGAACGAGCAGTACTTC. Encoded protein: CASSLGQGNEQYF.

The chain joins TRBV6-6 to TRBJ2-2; D is perhaps TRBD1 (6 bases). V lost 7 bases and J 4 bases, leaving 10 bases between the germline ends. Germline V gene lookup returns CDR1 MNHNY and CDR2 SVGAGI (reference sequence). CDR3 size: 13 residues. As DNA, the CDR3 is TGTGCCAGCACGTTAGGGGGCACCGGGGAGCTGTTTTTT. Translated: CASTLGGTGELFF.

This rearrangement joins TRBV12-3 or TRBV12-4 to TRBJ2-7; tentatively, D is TRBD2 (7 bases). Trimming pared 5 bases from V and 6 bases from J, leaving 11 bases between. The CDR3 length is 12 residues. In DNA, the CDR3 is TGTGCCAGCAGTCTCGGGGGGCCCGAGCAGTACTTC. Translation gives CASSLGGPEQYF.

The table lists this clone with a count of one. This chain links TRBV6-2 or TRBV6-3 with TRBJ1-1; D uncertain. This CDR3 is built from 13 residues. Deletions cut 6 bases from V and 1 base from J, with 9 bases between. CDR1 MNHEY and CDR2 SVGEGT come from the germline V gene. The CDR3 is CASSFTRNTEAFF. The CDR3 DNA sequence: TGTGCCAGCAGCTTTACAAGGAACACTGAAGCTTTCTTT.

V is TRBV5-4 and J is TRBJ2-1, with TRBD1 identical over 9 bases. Germline CDR1 is SGHNT and CDR2 is YYREEE (reference sequence). The CDR3 totals 14 residues. V shed 3 bases, J shed 6 bases, and the junction held 4 bases outside the gene matches. The chain's CDR3 is CASSSPGQGNEQFF. The CDR3 DNA reads TGTGCCAGCAGCTCTCCGGGACAGGGCAATGAGCAGTTCTTC.

The rearrangement joins TRBV10-1 to TRBJ1-1; a possible D gene is TRBD1 (5 bases). The CDR3 totals 13 residues. V shed 6 bases and J shed 5 bases, with 13 bases lying between them. Germline values: CDR1 WNHNN, CDR2 SYGVQD (reference sequence). The CDR3 DNA reads as TGCGCCAGCAGCGCTGACAGTCAGACTGAAGCTTTCTTT. This sequence encodes CASSADSQTEAFF.

The chain employs TRBV4-2 and TRBJ2-3, with 9 bases lining up with TRBD2. V was clipped by 0 bases and J by 4 bases; unmatched bases: 2. The CDR3 extends over 15 amino acids. From germline, CDR1 is LGHNA and CDR2 YNFKEQ. CDR3 nucleotides: TGTGCCAGCAGCCAAGAGCGGGGGGGCCCAGATACGCAGTATTTT. Amino acid sequence: CASSQERGGPDTQYF.

The CDR3, as DNA: TGTGCCAGCTCACCATTCGGGATCGGGACAGCGACTAATGAAAAACTGTTTTTT. This gives the protein CASSPFGIGTATNEKLFF. This sequence joins TRBV18 and TRBJ1-4; 7 nucleotides agree with TRBD1. Germline V gene sequence: CDR1 KGHSH, CDR2 LQKENI. The CDR3 is 18 residues long. V shed 2 bases and J 2 bases; nucleotides not matched to a gene: 11.

The rearrangement joins TRBV20-1 to TRBJ2-5; D not resolved. Per germline, CDR1 DFQATT and CDR2 SNEGSKA (reference sequence). The CDR3 length is 11 residues. V lost 3 bases, J lost 1 base, and 3 bases lay in between. CDR3 nucleotides: TGCAGTGCTAGGAGCCAAGAGACCCAGTACTTC. It codes for CSARSQETQYF.

The rearrangement links TRBV29-1 to TRBJ2-3, with TRBD1 matching over 9 bases. Looked up from germline, CDR1 is SQVTM and CDR2 is ANQGSEA. This CDR3 is built from 14 residues. Trimming at V came to 4 bases and at J to 3 bases, leaving 5 bases not matched to a gene. The CDR3: CSVATDRGTDTQYF. CDR3 nucleotide sequence: TGCAGCGTTGCCACGGACAGGGGTACAGATACGCAGTATTTT.

This chain joins TRBV20-1 and TRBJ2-3; D perhaps matches TRBD1 (5 bases). Germline CDR1 and CDR2: DFQATT and SNEGSKA (reference sequence). The CDR3 totals 13 residues. V lost 3 bases to trimming and J lost 6 bases, with 13 bases between them. The CDR3, as DNA: TGCAGTGCTAGTGTGCGCAAGGGGGATACGCAGTATTTT. This codes for CSASVRKGDTQYF.